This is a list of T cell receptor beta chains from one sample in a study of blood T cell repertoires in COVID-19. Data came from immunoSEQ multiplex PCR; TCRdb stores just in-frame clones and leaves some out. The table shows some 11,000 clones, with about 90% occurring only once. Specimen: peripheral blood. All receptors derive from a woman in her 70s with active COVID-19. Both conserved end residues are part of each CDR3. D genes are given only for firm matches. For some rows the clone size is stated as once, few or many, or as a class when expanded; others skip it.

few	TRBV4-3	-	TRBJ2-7	TGCGCCAGCAGCCAAGGTGACTCCTCGGTGCAGTACTTC	CASSQGDSSVQYF
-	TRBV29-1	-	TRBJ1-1	TGCAGCGTTCAGGTGGGGGGGATGAACACTGAAGCTTTCTTT	CSVQVGGMNTEAFF
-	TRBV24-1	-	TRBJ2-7	TGTGCCACCAGTGATTCGTTCAGGGGTCTCCACTACGAGCAGTACTTC	CATSDSFRGLHYEQYF
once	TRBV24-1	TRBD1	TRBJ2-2	TGTGCCACTGGGACAGGGGGCAACACCGGGGAGCTGTTTTTT	CATGTGGNTGELFF
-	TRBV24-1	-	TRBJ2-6	TGTGCCACCAGTGATTTGCCTACTCCAGGGTCTGGGGCCAACGTCCTGACTTTC	CATSDLPTPGSGANVLTF
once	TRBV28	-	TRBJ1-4	TGTGCCAGCAGCCCCGGGACATGGGGAGAAAAACTGTTTTTT	CASSPGTWGEKLFF
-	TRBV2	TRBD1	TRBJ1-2	TGTGCCAGCAGTGAATTTAACAGGGGGACCACTAACTATGGCTACACCTTC	CASSEFNRGTTNYGYTF
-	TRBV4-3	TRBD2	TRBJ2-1	TGCGCCAGCAGCCAAGCCCGATCTAGCGGGAGCTCCTACAATGAGCAGTTCTTC	CASSQARSSGSSYNEQFF
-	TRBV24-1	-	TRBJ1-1	TGTGCCACCAGGTCGGGGAGTGGCACTGAAGCTTTCTTT	CATRSGSGTEAFF
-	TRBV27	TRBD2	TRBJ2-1	TGTGCCAGCAGTCTAAACCTAGCCCCGGGACTAGCTGAGTTCTTC	CASSLNLAPGLAEFF
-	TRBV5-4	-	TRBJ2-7	TGTGCCAGCAGCTTGACAGGGTCCTACGAGCAGTACTTC	CASSLTGSYEQYF
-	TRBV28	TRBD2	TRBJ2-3	TGTGCCAGCAGTTCGAAGCGGGAGGTCTCAAATACGCAGTATTTT	CASSSKREVSNTQYF
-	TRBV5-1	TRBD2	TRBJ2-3	TGCGCCAGCAGCCTAGCGGGAGGGGCTGGAGATACGCAGTATTTT	CASSLAGGAGDTQYF
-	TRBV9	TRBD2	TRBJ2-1	TGTGCCAGCAGCGCTAGCGGGGGGACCTACAATGAGCAGTTCTTC	CASSASGGTYNEQFF
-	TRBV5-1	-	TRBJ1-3	TGCGCCAGCAGAACAGACACTTCTGGAAACACCATATATTTT	CASRTDTSGNTIYF
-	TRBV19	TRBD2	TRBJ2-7	TGTGCCAGTAGTACCGGGACTAGCGGGAGTTTCGAGCAGTACTTC	CASSTGTSGSFEQYF
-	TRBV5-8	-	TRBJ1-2	TGTGCCAGCAGCTTGGAAGTAGTCGGCTATGGCTACACCTTC	CASSLEVVGYGYTF
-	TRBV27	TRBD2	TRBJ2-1	TGTGCCAGCAGTTTAGATAGCGGGGACTACAATGAGCAGTTCTTC	CASSLDSGDYNEQFF
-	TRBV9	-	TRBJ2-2	TGTGCCAGCAGCGCTCTCAACACCGGGGAGCTGTTTTTT	CASSALNTGELFF
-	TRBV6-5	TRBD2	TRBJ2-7	TGTGCCAGCAGGCCTAGCGGGTCCTACGAGCAGTACTTC	CASRPSGSYEQYF
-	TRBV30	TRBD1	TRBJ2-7	TGTGCCTGGAGTGACGGACAGGGGGAATACGAGCAGTACTTC	CAWSDGQGEYEQYF
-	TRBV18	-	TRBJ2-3	TGTGCCAGCTCACCACCGACTAGTTCAGATACGCAGTATTTT	CASSPPTSSDTQYF
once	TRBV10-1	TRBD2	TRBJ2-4	TGCGCCAGCAACCGACTAGCGCCAGCCGGCATTCAGTACTTC	CASNRLAPAGIQYF
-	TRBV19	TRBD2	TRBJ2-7	TGTGCCAGTAGTGGTCCTAGCGGGAGTTTGTACGAGCAGTACTTC	CASSGPSGSLYEQYF
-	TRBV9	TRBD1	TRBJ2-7	TGTGCCAGCAGCACCCGACAGGGGCCGACCTACGAGCAGTACTTC	CASSTRQGPTYEQYF
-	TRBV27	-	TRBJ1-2	TGTGCCAGCAGACGGACGGAGGAAGGGTATGGCTACACCTTC	CASRRTEEGYGYTF
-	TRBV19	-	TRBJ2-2	TGTGCCAGTAGTATAACAGGGAACACCGGGGAGCTGTTTTTT	CASSITGNTGELFF
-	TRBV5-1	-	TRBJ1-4	TGCGCCAGCAGCTTGACAGGTGGGGCTGAAAAACTGTTTTTT	CASSLTGGAEKLFF
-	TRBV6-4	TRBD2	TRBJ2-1	TGTGCCAGCAGTGCCCTTAGCGGGAGCTCCTACAATGAGCAGTTCTTC	CASSALSGSSYNEQFF
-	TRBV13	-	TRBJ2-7	TGTGCCAGCAGCCGGAGGGCCAAGCTTTCCTACGAGCAGTACTTC	CASSRRAKLSYEQYF
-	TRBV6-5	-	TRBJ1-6	TGTGCCAGCAAGAGACAGGCTGATAATTCACCCCTCCACTTT	CASKRQADNSPLHF
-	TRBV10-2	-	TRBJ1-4	TGCGCCAGCAGTTCGGGAGCAACTAATGAAAAACTGTTTTTT	CASSSGATNEKLFF
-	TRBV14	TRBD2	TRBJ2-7	TGTGCCAGCAGCCAAATAGCGGGAGCCGAGCAGTACTTC	CASSQIAGAEQYF
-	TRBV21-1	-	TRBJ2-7	TGTGCCAGCAGCAAACCCAAATTGACTAGCAAGTGGATAAACGAGCAGTACTTC	CASSKPKLTSKWINEQYF
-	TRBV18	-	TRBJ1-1	TGTGCCAGCTCACCCGACTTTTTGAACACTGAAGCTTTCTTT	CASSPDFLNTEAFF
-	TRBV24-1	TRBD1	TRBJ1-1	TGTGCCACCCAGGGACAGGTGAACACTGAAGCTTTCTTT	CATQGQVNTEAFF
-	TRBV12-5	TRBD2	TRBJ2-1	TGTGCTAGTGGCTCTCCCGGGAGGGCCCTCGTCAATGAGCAGTTCTTC	CASGSPGRALVNEQFF
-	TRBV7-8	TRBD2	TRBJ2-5	TGTGCCAGCAGCCCGCTTTGGCTAGCGGGAGGCTTCGAGGAGACCCAGTACTTC	CASSPLWLAGGFEETQYF
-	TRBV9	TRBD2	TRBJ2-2	TGTGCCAGCAGCTGGACTAGCGGGTCCTCGAACACCGGGGAGCTGTTTTTT	CASSWTSGSSNTGELFF
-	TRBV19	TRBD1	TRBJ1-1	TGTGCCACCTCGGGTGAGGACAGGGTACGAGTCGGGCACACTGAAGCTTTCTTT	CATSGEDRVRVGHTEAFF
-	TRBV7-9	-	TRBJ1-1	TGTGCCAGCAGCTTAGCGCCGGCCGGGACTGAAGCTTTCTTT	CASSLAPAGTEAFF
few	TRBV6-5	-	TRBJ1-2	TGTGCCAGCATCAGCATCGGCCAGGGCGAATATGGCTACACCTTC	CASISIGQGEYGYTF
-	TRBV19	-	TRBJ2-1	TGTGCCAGTAAAGCGCGGGACCAATCCTACAATGAGCAGTTCTTC	CASKARDQSYNEQFF
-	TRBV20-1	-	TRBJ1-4	TGCAGTGCTGAGGGGGATTCTAAACTGTTTTTT	CSAEGDSKLFF
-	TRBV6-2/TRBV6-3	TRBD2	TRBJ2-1	TGTGCCAGCAGTTACTCGATCGGCGGGAGGGCCGGTGAGCAGTTCTTC	CASSYSIGGRAGEQFF
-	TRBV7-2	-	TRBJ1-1	TGTGCCAGCAGCGTTCACACGAACACTGAAGCTTTCTTT	CASSVHTNTEAFF
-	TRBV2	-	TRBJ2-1	TGTGCCAGCAGTGCCTTCGAGGGGGTCGCCTACAATGAGCAGTTCTTC	CASSAFEGVAYNEQFF
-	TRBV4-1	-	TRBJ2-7	TGCGCCAGCAAGAGCAGGGGATCCGAGGAGCAGTACTTC	CASKSRGSEEQYF
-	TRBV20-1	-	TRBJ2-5	TGCAGTGCTAGTGACATTTCAGAGACCCAGTACTTC	CSASDISETQYF
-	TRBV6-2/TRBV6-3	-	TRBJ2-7	TGTGCCAGCAGTGCCAGCGGCTACGAGCAGTACTTC	CASSASGYEQYF
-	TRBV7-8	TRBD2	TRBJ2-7	TGTGCCAGCAGCTTTAACAGACTAGCGGAAAGCCCCCCCTACGAGCAGTACTTC	CASSFNRLAESPPYEQYF
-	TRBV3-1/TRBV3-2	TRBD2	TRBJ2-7	TGTGCCAGCAGCCAAGGGCTTGGCGGGACTAGCGAATACGAGCAGTACTTC	CASSQGLGGTSEYEQYF